Below, one T cell receptor beta chain is given with its context. Its antigen remains unidentified. Template switching by 5'RACE with UMIs generated the TCR beta cDNA. With the 5' RACE reads reprocessed, TCRdb shows one record per CDR3 protein and no DNA. The listing records about 430,000 distinct CDR3 sequences. The CDR3 runs 14 residues. CDR1 and CDR2 from the germline V gene are LGHNA and YNFKEQ. These data belong to a study of T cells expressing NK-cell markers. Overall study findings and caveats: The study found dominant NKG2C+ clonotypes at roughly 1.0-7.0% of CD8+ T cells in about six donors. In a few donors, dominant clonotypes made up roughly 25-60.1% of CD3+CD56-NKG2C+ cells.

Input material: blood T cells: a sorted CD56 or NKG2C T cell subset, CD4+ or CD8+ T cells, or bulk PBMC T cells (not recorded which). This chain connects TRBV4-2 to TRBJ2-5. This clonotype was sampled from a woman aged 50 to 60 in good health. The CDR3 reads CASSQERYQETQYF.